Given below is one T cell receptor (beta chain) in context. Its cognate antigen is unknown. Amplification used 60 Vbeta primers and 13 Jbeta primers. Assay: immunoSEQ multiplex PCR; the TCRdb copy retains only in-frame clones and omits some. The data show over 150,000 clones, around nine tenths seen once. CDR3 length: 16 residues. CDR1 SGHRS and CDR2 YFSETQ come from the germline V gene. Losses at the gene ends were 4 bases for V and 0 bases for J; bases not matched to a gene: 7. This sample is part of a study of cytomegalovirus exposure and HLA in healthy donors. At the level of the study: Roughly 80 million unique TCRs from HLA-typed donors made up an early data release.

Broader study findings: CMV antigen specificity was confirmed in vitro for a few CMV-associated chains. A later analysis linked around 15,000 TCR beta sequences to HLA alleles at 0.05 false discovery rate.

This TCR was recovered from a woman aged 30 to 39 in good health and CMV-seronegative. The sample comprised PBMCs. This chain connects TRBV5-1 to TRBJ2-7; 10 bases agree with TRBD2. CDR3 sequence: CASSQEGLAISYEQYF. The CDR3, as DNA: TGCGCCAGCAGCCAAGAGGGACTAGCGATCTCCTACGAGCAGTACTTC.